This TCR beta chain was identified during a study of blood T cell repertoires in COVID-19. Overall study: Specimens from acute and convalescent COVID-19 originated in the United States, Italy and Spain. PBMCs, B-cell-depleted T cells, or T cells provided the cDNA or gDNA that made up the material.

Per the original methods: Estimates of nucleated cell counts were drawn from the amplification of reference gene primers. Clones were sequenced by immunoSEQ multiplex PCR, and TCRdb holds only the in-frame ones, with some missing. V and J calls and clone size are as listed in that table; D and trimming were resolved from the DNA. In the table there are roughly 60,000 clones, 85% of which are singletons. Germline CDR1 SGHRS, CDR2 YFSETQ. V lost 6 bases to trimming and J lost 3 bases, with 22 bases between them. The CDR3 consists of 17 residues. The rearrangement uses TRBV5-1 and TRBJ2-1; D possibly corresponds to TRBD1 (6 bases). The TCR comes from a human donor in a cohort sampled during active COVID-19. The sequenced sample consisted of peripheral blood. CDR3: CASTKGGTGLSYNEQFF. CDR3 sequence (DNA): TGCGCCAGCACCAAAGGGGGTACAGGCCTAAGCTACAATGAGCAGTTCTTC.